Reported below is one T cell receptor (beta chain). Primers for the PCR totalled 60 Vbeta and 13 Jbeta. Produced via immunoSEQ multiplex PCR; TCRdb's table is partial and in-frame only. The data show about 130,000 clones, 70% to 75% seen once. The sample comes from a study of cytomegalovirus exposure and HLA in healthy donors. Study information: T cells numbering around 180 million yielded approximately 100 million unique TCR beta sequences in an earlier analysis.

There are 15 residues in the CDR3. Trimming removed 0 bases from V and 4 bases from J, with 12 bases in between. Germline V lookup: CDR1 LNHNV, CDR2 YYDKDF (reference sequence). The J gene is TRBJ2-5, the V gene TRBV15; TRBD2 is a possible D gene (6 bases). The TCR sequence derives from a man aged 25-45 years in good health and CMV-seronegative. Sequenced input: PBMCs. CDR3 sequence reads: CATSRDLREIETQYF. In nucleotides, the CDR3 is TGTGCCACCAGCAGAGACCTTCGGGAGATAGAGACCCAGTACTTC.